This T cell receptor (beta chain) was captured in a study of T cells after yellow fever vaccination. Study findings and constraints: Few clonotypes appeared in both CD4 and CD8 compartments.

Germline lookup yields CDR1 SGDLS and CDR2 YYNGEE. Trimming cost V 1 base and J 9 bases, with 14 bases left between them. This CDR3 has 14 amino acids. This clonotype appeared a few times. It was through 5'RACE template switching that TCR cDNA was made, with a universal primer site and UMIs added. TCRdb recomputed calls from the 5' RACE reads with MiXCR, one row per CDR3 protein. The table shows approximately 85,000 distinct CDR3 sequences, with 10% to 15% occurring only once. The V gene is TRBV9, the J gene TRBJ1-5, with a weak D call TRBD1 (6 bases). Sequenced material: CD8+ T cells not binding an NS4B(214-222) dextramer, sorted from PBMCs, taken roughly 20 days after the first yellow fever vaccination. This clonotype was obtained from a man younger than 30 who received the YFV17D yellow fever vaccine. The CDR3 spells CASSVRDIRRPQHF. The DNA for the CDR3 is TGTGCCAGCAGCGTACGGGACATTCGGCGGCCCCAGCATTTT.